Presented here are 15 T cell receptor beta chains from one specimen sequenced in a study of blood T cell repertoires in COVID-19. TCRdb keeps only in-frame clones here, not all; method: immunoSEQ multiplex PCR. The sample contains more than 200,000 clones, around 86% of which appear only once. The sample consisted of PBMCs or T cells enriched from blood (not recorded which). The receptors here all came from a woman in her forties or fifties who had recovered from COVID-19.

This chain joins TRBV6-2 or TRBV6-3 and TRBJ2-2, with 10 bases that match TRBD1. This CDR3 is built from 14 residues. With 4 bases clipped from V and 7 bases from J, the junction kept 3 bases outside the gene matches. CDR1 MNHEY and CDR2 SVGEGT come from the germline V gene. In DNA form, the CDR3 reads TGTGCCAGCAGTTGGGACAGGGGTTTCGGGGAGCTGTTTTTT. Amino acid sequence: CASSWDRGFGELFF.

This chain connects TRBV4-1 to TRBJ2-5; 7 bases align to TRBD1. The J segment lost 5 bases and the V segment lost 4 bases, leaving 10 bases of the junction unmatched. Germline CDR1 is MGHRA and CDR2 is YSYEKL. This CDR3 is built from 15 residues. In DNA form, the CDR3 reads TGCGCCAGCAGCCGAACAGGGGTAGCGCGGGAGACCCAGTACTTC. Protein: CASSRTGVARETQYF.

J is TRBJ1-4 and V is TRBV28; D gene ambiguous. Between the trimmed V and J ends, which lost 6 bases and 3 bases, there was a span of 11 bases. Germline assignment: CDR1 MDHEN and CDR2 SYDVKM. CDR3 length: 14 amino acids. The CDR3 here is CASSLSIANEKLFF. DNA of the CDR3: TGTGCCAGCAGCCTTAGTATAGCTAATGAAAAACTGTTTTTT.

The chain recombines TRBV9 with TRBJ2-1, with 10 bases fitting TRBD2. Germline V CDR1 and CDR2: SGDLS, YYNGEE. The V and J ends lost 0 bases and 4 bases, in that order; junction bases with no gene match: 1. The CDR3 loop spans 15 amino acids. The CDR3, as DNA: TGTGCCAGCAGCGTAGCGACTAGCGGGTACAATGAGCAGTTCTTC. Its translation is CASSVATSGYNEQFF. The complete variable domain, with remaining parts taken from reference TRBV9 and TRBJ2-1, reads DSGVTQTPKHLITATGQRVTLRCSPRSGDLSVYWYQQSLDQGLQFLIQYYNGEERAKGNILERFSAQQFPDLHSELNLSSLELGDSALYFCASSVATSGYNEQFFGPGTRLTVL.

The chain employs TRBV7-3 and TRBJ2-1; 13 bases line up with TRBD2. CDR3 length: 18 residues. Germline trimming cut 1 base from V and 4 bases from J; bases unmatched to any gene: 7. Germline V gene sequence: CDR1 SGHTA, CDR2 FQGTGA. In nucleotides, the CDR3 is TGTGCCAGCAGCTTAAACCGACCACTAGCGGGAGGGTACAATGAGCAGTTCTTC. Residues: CASSLNRPLAGGYNEQFF. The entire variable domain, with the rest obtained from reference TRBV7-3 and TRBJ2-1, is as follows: GAGVSQTPSNKVTEKGKYVELRCDPISGHTALYWYRQSLGQGPEFLIYFQGTGAADDSGLPNDRFFAVRPEGSVSTLKIQRTERGDSAVYLCASSLNRPLAGGYNEQFFGPGTRLTVL.

CDR3 in DNA: TGTGCTAGTGGTTCCGGTATGATGGATGAGCAGTTCTTC. Protein product: CASGSGMMDEQFF. The chain has TRBV12-5 and TRBJ2-1; D gene ambiguous. This CDR3 has 13 residues. Germline CDR1 is LGHNT and CDR2 is FRNRAP. V dropped 4 bases and J dropped 8 bases, with 12 bases sitting between them.

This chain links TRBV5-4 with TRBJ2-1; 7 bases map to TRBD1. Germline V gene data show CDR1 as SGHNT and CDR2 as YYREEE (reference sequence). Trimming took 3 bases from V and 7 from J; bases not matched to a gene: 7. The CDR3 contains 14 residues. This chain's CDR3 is CASSSDRALNEQFF. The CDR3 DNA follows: TGTGCCAGCAGCTCAGACAGGGCTTTGAATGAGCAGTTCTTC.

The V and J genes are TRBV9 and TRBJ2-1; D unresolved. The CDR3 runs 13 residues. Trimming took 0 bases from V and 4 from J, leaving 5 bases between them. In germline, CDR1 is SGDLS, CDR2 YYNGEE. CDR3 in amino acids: CASSVAGYNEQFF. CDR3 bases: TGTGCCAGCAGCGTAGCCGGGTACAATGAGCAGTTCTTC.

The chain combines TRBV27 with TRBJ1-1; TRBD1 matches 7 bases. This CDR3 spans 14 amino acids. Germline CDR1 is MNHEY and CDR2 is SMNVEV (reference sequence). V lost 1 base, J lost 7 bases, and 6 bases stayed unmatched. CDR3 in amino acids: CASSLLERQGEAFF. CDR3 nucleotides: TGTGCCAGCAGTTTATTGGAAAGACAGGGTGAAGCTTTCTTT.

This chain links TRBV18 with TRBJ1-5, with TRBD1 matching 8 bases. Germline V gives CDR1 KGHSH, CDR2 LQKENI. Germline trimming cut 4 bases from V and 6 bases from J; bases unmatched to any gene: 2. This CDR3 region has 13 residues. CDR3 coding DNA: TGTGCCAGCTCACAGACAGGGGCTCAGCCCCAGCATTTT. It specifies CASSQTGAQPQHF.

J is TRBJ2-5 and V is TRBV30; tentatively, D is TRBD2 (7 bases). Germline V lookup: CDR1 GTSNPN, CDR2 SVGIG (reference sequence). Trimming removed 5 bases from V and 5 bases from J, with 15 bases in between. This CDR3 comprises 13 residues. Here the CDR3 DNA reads TGTGCCTGGGGGGGCGGGAGTTTTGAGACCCAGTACTTC. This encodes CAWGGGSFETQYF.

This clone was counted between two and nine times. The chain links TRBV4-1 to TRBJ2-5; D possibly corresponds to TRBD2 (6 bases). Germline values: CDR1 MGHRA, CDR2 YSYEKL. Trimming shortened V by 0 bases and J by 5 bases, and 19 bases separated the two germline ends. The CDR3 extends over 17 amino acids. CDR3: CASSQDRGGGMIETQYF. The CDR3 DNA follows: TGCGCCAGCAGCCAAGATAGGGGTGGCGGGATGATTGAGACCCAGTACTTC.

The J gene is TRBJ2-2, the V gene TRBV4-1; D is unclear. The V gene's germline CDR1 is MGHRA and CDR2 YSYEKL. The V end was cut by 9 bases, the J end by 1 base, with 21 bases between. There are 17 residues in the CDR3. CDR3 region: CASSPRASSWNTGELFF. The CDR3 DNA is TGCGCCAGTTCCCCGAGAGCCTCGAGTTGGAACACCGGGGAGCTGTTTTTT.

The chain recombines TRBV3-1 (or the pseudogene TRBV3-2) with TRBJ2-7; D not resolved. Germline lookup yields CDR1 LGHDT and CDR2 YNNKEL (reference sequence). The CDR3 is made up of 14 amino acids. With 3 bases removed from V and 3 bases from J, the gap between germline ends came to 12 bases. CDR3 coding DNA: TGTGCCAGCAGCCATGGTACAGCTTACTACGAGCAGTACTTC. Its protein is CASSHGTAYYEQYF.

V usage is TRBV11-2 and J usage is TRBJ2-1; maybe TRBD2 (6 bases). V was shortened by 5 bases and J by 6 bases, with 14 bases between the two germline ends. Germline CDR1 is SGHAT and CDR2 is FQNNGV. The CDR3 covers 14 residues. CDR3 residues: CASSPPGSTNEQFF. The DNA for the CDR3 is TGTGCCAGCAGCCCACCCGGGAGCACCAATGAGCAGTTCTTC. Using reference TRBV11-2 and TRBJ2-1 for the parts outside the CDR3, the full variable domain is EAGVAQSPRYKIIEKRQSVAFWCNPISGHATLYWYQQILGQGPKLLIQFQNNGVVDDSQLPKDRFSAERLKGVDSTLKIQPAKLEDSAVYLCASSPPGSTNEQFFGPGTRLTVL.